These 18 T cell receptor beta chains came from one sample sequenced in a study of blood T cell repertoires in COVID-19. The repertoire was sequenced with immunoSEQ multiplex PCR; TCRdb's copy has only in-frame clones and lacks some. Of about 300,000 clones in the sample, roughly 88% were seen once. Sequenced: peripheral blood. The receptor set was obtained from a woman in her 30s who had recovered from COVID-19.

This clone was counted a single time. This rearrangement joins TRBV11-3 to TRBJ2-2, with 7 positions matching TRBD1. Germline V CDR1 and CDR2: SGHNT, YENEEA. The CDR3 consists of 14 residues. V dropped 5 bases and J dropped 6; count of bases not matched to a gene: 6. For the CDR3, the DNA is TGTGCCAGCAGCGCCTGGGACAGAGCCGGGGAGCTGTTTTTT. Translation: CASSAWDRAGELFF.

The chain couples TRBV11-1 to TRBJ2-7; no clear D gene. Trimming took off 3 bases at V and 2 bases at J, with 8 bases between the two ends. There are 13 residues in the CDR3. Germline CDR1 reads SGHAT; CDR2 reads FQDESV (reference sequence). Here the CDR3 reads CASSLVGPYEQYF. The CDR3 DNA is TGTGCCAGCAGCTTGGTGGGCCCCTACGAGCAGTACTTC.

The chain recombines TRBV7-8 with TRBJ1-2, with 9 bases that match TRBD1. V lost 6 bases and J lost 5; bases outside the gene matches: 7. The germline CDR1 and CDR2 sequences are SGHVS and FQNEAQ. The CDR3 covers 14 residues. In DNA, the CDR3 is TGTGCCAGCAGGCGTGCCGGACAGGGGTATGGCTACACCTTC. As protein: CASRRAGQGYGYTF.

This clone was counted only a few times. The J gene is TRBJ1-2, the V gene TRBV28, with 9 bases identical to TRBD1. V trimming: 7 bases; J trimming: 7 bases; junction bases outside the gene matches: 7. The CDR3 length is 13 residues. Germline CDR1 MDHEN, CDR2 SYDVKM. The CDR3 spells CASTGTGRIGYTF. CDR3 nucleotides: TGTGCCAGCACCGGGACAGGGAGAATTGGCTACACCTTC.

This chain connects TRBV10-3 to TRBJ2-2; 7 bases agree with TRBD2. This CDR3 comprises 14 residues. Germline CDR1 and CDR2: ENHRY and SYGVKD. V dropped 8 bases and J dropped 1; count of bases not matched to a gene: 4. In nucleotides, the CDR3 is TGTGCCATCCGGGGGGATCAGAACACCGGGGAGCTGTTTTTT. Protein product: CAIRGDQNTGELFF.

A single count supports this clone. The chain joins TRBV27 to TRBJ2-2, with D perhaps matching TRBD2 (5 bases). The CDR3 is 14 residues long. Germline V lookup: CDR1 MNHEY, CDR2 SMNVEV (reference sequence). Trimming took off 8 bases at V and 6 bases at J, with 16 bases between the two ends. The DNA of the CDR3 is TGTGCCAGCTCGACTACCCAGTTCGCCGGGGAGCTGTTTTTT. Its translation is CASSTTQFAGELFF.

The V gene is TRBV29-1, the J gene TRBJ1-6; TRBD1 matches 9 bases. The CDR3 runs to 14 residues. Trimming removed 5 bases from V and 5 bases from J; junction bases left unmatched: 4. The germline CDR1 and CDR2 sequences are SQVTM and ANQGSEA. CDR3 region: CSVRTGANNSPLHF. The CDR3 DNA reads as TGCAGCGTTAGGACAGGGGCTAATAATTCACCCCTCCACTTT.

The rearrangement joins TRBV30 to TRBJ1-4, with unresolved D. The CDR3 loop spans 13 amino acids. Germline V gene lookup returns CDR1 GTSNPN and CDR2 SVGIG (reference sequence). V lost 1 base to trimming and J lost 4 bases, with 7 bases between them. The CDR3 loop is CAWSGANNEKLFF. Written as DNA, the CDR3 is TGTGCCTGGAGTGGGGCGAATAATGAAAAACTGTTTTTT. The full variable domain, with the rest looked up from reference TRBV30 and TRBJ1-4, is SQTIHQWPATLVQPVGSPLSLECTVEGTSNPNLYWYRQAAGRGLQLLFYSVGIGQISSEVPQNLSASRPQDRQFILSSKKLLLSDSGFYLCAWSGANNEKLFFGSGTQLSVL.

The CDR3: CASSRTSGGAEDTQYF. The CDR3, as DNA: TGCGCCAGCAGCCGAACTAGCGGGGGGGCCGAAGATACGCAGTATTTT. The chain uses TRBV5-1 and TRBJ2-3, with 13 nucleotides matching TRBD2. Per the germline V gene, CDR1 is SGHRS and CDR2 is YFSETQ. The V and J ends lost 4 bases and 5 bases, in that order; junction bases with no gene match: 7. CDR3 length: 16 amino acids.

This chain links TRBV28 with TRBJ1-1; TRBD1 matches 8 bases. This CDR3 has 16 residues. V was clipped by 7 bases and J by 5 bases; unmatched bases: 15. Germline V gene sequence: CDR1 MDHEN, CDR2 SYDVKM. This CDR3 is CASNPLGRTGRTEAFF. The DNA for the CDR3 is TGTGCCAGCAATCCTCTGGGTCGGACAGGGAGAACTGAAGCTTTCTTT.

The V call is TRBV3-1 (or the pseudogene TRBV3-2), the J call TRBJ2-7; TRBD1 aligns across 8 bases. CDR3 length equals 17 residues. V was pared by 1 base and J by 3 bases, with 11 bases of the junction left unmatched. Looked up from germline, CDR1 is LGHDT and CDR2 is YNNKEL (reference sequence). CDR3 region: CASSQGGGTGLFYEQYF. CDR3 DNA: TGTGCCAGCAGCCAAGGAGGGGGGACAGGTTTATTCTACGAGCAGTACTTC.

This rearrangement joins TRBV14 to TRBJ2-3, with a weak D call TRBD2 (7 bases). Germline V gene data show CDR1 as SGHDN and CDR2 as FVKESK. CDR3 length equals 18 residues. Trimming shortened V by 3 bases and J by 5 bases, and 24 bases separated the two germline ends. CDR3 coding DNA: TGTGCCAGCAGCCACCCCTGGGGGGGCGACGCACGTAGAGATACGCAGTATTTT. This gives the protein CASSHPWGGDARRDTQYF. The full variable domain, completed using reference TRBV14 and TRBJ2-3, is EAGVTQFPSHSVIEKGQTVTLRCDPISGHDNLYWYRRVMGKEIKFLLHFVKESKQDESGMPNNRFLAERTGGTYSTLKVQPAELEDSGVYFCASSHPWGGDARRDTQYFGPGTRLTVL.

This sequence joins TRBV5-6 and TRBJ1-1; possible D gene TRBD1, 5 bases. This CDR3 region has 17 residues. Germline V gives CDR1 SGHDT, CDR2 YYEEEE. V was trimmed by 3 bases and J by 3 bases, leaving 21 bases between them. The CDR3 nucleotides read TGTGCCAGCAGCTCAATTACCTCAGGTACGGGGGACACTGAAGCTTTCTTT. Protein product: CASSSITSGTGDTEAFF.

The J gene is TRBJ2-4, the V gene TRBV21-1; TRBD1 was called by the table and not checked on the DNA. TRBV21-1 is annotated as a pseudogene. This CDR3 spans 18 amino acids. The chain's CDR3 is CASSKPTRNRVYKNIQYF. DNA for the CDR3: TGTGCCAGCAGCAAACCGACACGTAACAGAGTCTACAAAAACATTCAGTACTTC.

This chain joins TRBV19 and TRBJ1-4, with unresolved D. This CDR3 comprises 14 residues. Per the germline V gene, CDR1 is LNHDA and CDR2 is SQIVND (reference sequence). The V gene lost 4 bases and the J gene lost 2 bases, with 8 bases spanning the gap. CDR3 nucleotide sequence: TGTGCCAGTAGTAAACTCGGGACTAATGAAAAACTGTTTTTT. Encoded protein: CASSKLGTNEKLFF.

The chain links TRBV11-2 to TRBJ2-7, with D perhaps TRBD2 (6 bases). Between the trimmed V and J ends, which lost 3 bases and 0 bases, there was a span of 12 bases. The CDR3 has 15 amino acids. The germline gives CDR1 SGHAT, CDR2 FQNNGV. CDR3: CASSFGGGASYEQYF. CDR3 DNA: TGTGCCAGCAGCTTTGGAGGCGGGGCCTCCTACGAGCAGTACTTC.

This clone was seen only a few times. The CDR3 nucleotides are TGTGCCAGCGGGTCCGCGGGTGGCTACACCTTC. Residues: CASGSAGGYTF. This chain uses TRBV7-9 with TRBJ1-2; D gene ambiguous. The germline V gene has CDR1 SEHNR and CDR2 FQNEAQ (reference sequence). V was cut by 8 bases and J by 7 bases, with 11 bases left in between. The CDR3 has 11 residues.

The chain carries TRBV3-1 (or the pseudogene TRBV3-2) and TRBJ2-6; D unclear. Trimming cost V 7 bases and J 0 bases, with 10 bases left between them. This CDR3 is 15 amino acids long. CDR1 LGHDT and CDR2 YNNKEL come from the germline V gene (reference sequence). The CDR3 bases are TGTGCCAGCACCCTGAGGTTCTCTGGGGCCAACGTCCTGACTTTC. This sequence encodes CASTLRFSGANVLTF.